The 22 T cell receptor beta chains below come from one sample, sequenced in a study of response to subunit inactivated influenza vaccine. TCRdb re-called the RT-PCR reads with MiXCR, one entry per CDR3 protein. The table shows fewer than 700,000 distinct CDR3 sequences, with under 15% occurring only once. Sequenced material: PBMCs from blood, taken roughly 46 days after vaccination. These receptor sequences come from a man aged 50-59 years who received an inactivated influenza vaccine.

This chain links TRBV20-1 with TRBJ2-1; the D gene is possibly TRBD1 (5 bases). The germline V and J ends were trimmed by 4 bases and 0 bases, with 13 bases remaining between them. Germline CDR1 is DFQATT and CDR2 is SNEGSKA (reference sequence). The CDR3 consists of 15 residues. The chain's CDR3 is CSAKTTDSSYNEQFF. The CDR3 coding sequence is TGCAGTGCTAAAACGACTGACAGCTCCTACAATGAGCAGTTCTTC.

V gene TRBV10-3 combines with J gene TRBJ2-6; 11 bases agree with TRBD2. This CDR3 spans 18 amino acids. Looked up from germline, CDR1 is ENHRY and CDR2 is SYGVKD. V trimming: 8 bases; J trimming: 0 bases; junction bases outside the gene matches: 9. The CDR3: CAIPITSGGNSGANVLTF. CDR3 nucleotide sequence: TGTGCCATCCCTATAACTAGCGGGGGAAACTCTGGGGCCAACGTCCTGACTTTC.

The CDR3 protein is CASSQAGQASYEQYF. The CDR3 nucleotides are TGTGCCAGCAGCCAGGCGGGACAGGCGTCCTACGAGCAGTACTTC. The chain is built from TRBV7-2 and TRBJ2-7, with 8 positions matching TRBD1. Germline CDR1 SGHTA, CDR2 FQGNSA. This CDR3 has 15 residues. The ends lost 5 bases at V and 1 base at J; junction bases unmatched: 7.

The V gene is TRBV4-2, the J gene TRBJ2-1; perhaps TRBD2 as D (6 bases). The CDR3 runs 15 residues. Germline CDR1 is LGHNA and CDR2 is YNFKEQ. V shed 4 bases and J shed 3 bases, with 13 bases lying between them. The DNA for the CDR3 is TGTGCCAGCAGCCCTCAGGAGGGTGGCTACAATGAGCAGTTCTTC. The encoded protein is CASSPQEGGYNEQFF.

This clonotype was counted only a few times. The chain has TRBV7-8 and TRBJ2-1; 7 bases line up with TRBD1. The CDR3 is 16 amino acids. Germline values: CDR1 SGHVS, CDR2 FQNEAQ. After removal of 2 bases from V and 14 bases from J, the junction contained 18 bases not matched to a gene. CDR3 DNA sequence: TGTGCCAGCAGCTTACTCGGACAGGTGATACCCACTGGGAAGTTCTTC. Translation: CASSLLGQVIPTGKFF.

This clonotype was picked up one time. The chain recombines TRBV27 with TRBJ1-2; 10 bases fit TRBD1. The CDR3 totals 15 residues. Germline V gene lookup returns CDR1 MNHEY and CDR2 SMNVEV (reference sequence). The V segment lost 6 bases and the J segment 2 bases; nucleotides outside the gene matches: 6. The CDR3 nucleotides are TGTGCCAGCAGCAGAGACAGGGGGCTAAACTATGGCTACACCTTC. Translating it yields CASSRDRGLNYGYTF.

The rearrangement uses TRBV28 and TRBJ1-1; no reliable D call. CDR3 length equals 13 residues. The V gene's germline CDR1 is MDHEN and CDR2 SYDVKM. Trimming took 8 bases from V and 5 from J, leaving 15 bases between them. The CDR3 loop reads CASYPGLGTEAFF. DNA of the CDR3: TGTGCCAGCTACCCGGGCCTGGGGACTGAAGCTTTCTTT.

The V call is TRBV28, the J call TRBJ2-1; D gene unclear. This CDR3 has 15 amino acids. Between the trimmed V and J ends, which lost 3 bases and 5 bases, there was a span of 14 bases. Germline CDR1 and CDR2: MDHEN and SYDVKM. The CDR3: CASSFPGSFHNEQFF. The CDR3 nucleotides are TGTGCCAGCAGTTTCCCGGGTAGCTTTCACAATGAGCAGTTCTTC.

The chain uses TRBV5-1 and TRBJ2-1; 14 nucleotides agree with TRBD2. CDR3 length: 16 residues. Trimming took 0 bases from V and 8 from J; bases not matched to a gene: 4. CDR1 SGHRS and CDR2 YFSETQ come from the germline V gene. The CDR3 DNA reads TGCGCCAGCAGCTTGGTGGGGACTAGCGGGGGTGATGAGCAGTTCTTC. Amino acid sequence: CASSLVGTSGGDEQFF.

The J gene is TRBJ2-1, the V gene TRBV21-1; no DNA check was done on the table's D call, TRBD2. TRBV21-1 represents a pseudogene. The CDR3 has 16 residues. The CDR3 coding sequence is TGTGCCAGCATCCTCCTTAGGACTAGCGGGACGAATGAGCAGTTCTTC. This translates into CASILLRTSGTNEQFF.

In this sample, this clonotype turned up a few times. The chain combines TRBV2 with TRBJ2-3; D perhaps matches TRBD2 (7 bases). Trimming took 4 bases from V and 0 from J, leaving 17 bases between them. Germline V lookup: CDR1 SNHLY, CDR2 FYNNEI. The CDR3 has 17 amino acids. The CDR3 DNA follows: TGTGCCAGCAGTGTTGGAGCTGGGAGGGGGAGCACAGATACGCAGTATTTT. Its translation is CASSVGAGRGSTDTQYF.

The chain joins TRBV20-1 to TRBJ1-1, with a weak D call TRBD1 (5 bases). The CDR3 has 14 residues. V lost 5 bases to trimming and J lost 0 bases, with 13 bases between them. Germline CDR1 reads DFQATT; CDR2 reads SNEGSKA (reference sequence). The CDR3 DNA is TGCAGTGCTGACGGCCAGGGTCTGAACACTGAAGCTTTCTTT. This codes for CSADGQGLNTEAFF.

The CDR3 sequence: CASSPTSGRARTGELFF. The CDR3 DNA sequence: TGTGCCAGCAGCCCTACTAGCGGGAGGGCCCGGACCGGGGAGCTGTTTTTT. The V and J genes are TRBV7-2 and TRBJ2-2; 13 nucleotides line up with TRBD2. V lost 5 bases to trimming and J lost 5 bases; unmatched junction nucleotides: 8. Germline lookup yields CDR1 SGHTA and CDR2 FQGNSA. The CDR3 contains 17 residues.

This clonotype occurred a few times. The V call is TRBV15, the J call TRBJ2-7, with D possibly matching TRBD2 (6 bases). V was shortened by 1 base and J by 9 bases, with 13 bases between the two germline ends. CDR1 is LNHNV and CDR2 is YYDKDF in the germline V gene (reference sequence). This CDR3 has 13 amino acids. In DNA, the CDR3 is TGTGCCACCAGCAGAGTGGATAGCGGTGGGCAGTACTTC. Its translation is CATSRVDSGGQYF.

In this sample, this clonotype turned up a few times. V is TRBV28 and J is TRBJ2-5; a weak D match, TRBD1 (5 bases). The V gene's germline CDR1 is MDHEN and CDR2 SYDVKM. This CDR3 contains 14 residues. V lost 7 bases to trimming and J lost 1 base, with 13 bases between them. CDR3 bases: TGTGCCAGCAAGGGGCTAGGGGTCCAAGAGACCCAGTACTTC. This gives the protein CASKGLGVQETQYF. The full variable domain, with the rest looked up from reference TRBV28 and TRBJ2-5, is DVKVTQSSRYLVKRTGEKVFLECVQDMDHENMFWYRQDPGLGLRLIYFSYDVKMKEKGDIPEGYSVSREKKERFSLILESASTNQTSMYLCASKGLGVQETQYFGPGTRLLVL.

The J gene is TRBJ2-1, the V gene TRBV12-2; the table gives TRBD2 as D, unverified against the DNA. TRBV12-2 corresponds to a pseudogene. The CDR3 consists of 20 residues. The CDR3 reads CASRLRAVSTSGPSYNEQFF. The CDR3 nucleotides are TGTGCAAGTCGCTTAAGGGCCGTCTCAACTAGCGGACCATCCTACAATGAGCAGTTCTTC.

This clonotype was counted a few times. The chain carries TRBV28 and TRBJ1-4; TRBD1 agrees at 8 bases. CDR3 length: 13 residues. Germline CDR1 MDHEN, CDR2 SYDVKM. Trimming cost V 11 bases and J 8 bases; bases outside gene matches: 10. The CDR3 DNA follows: TGTGCCGCCCTCGGGACAGGCGGAGAAAAACTGTTTTTT. It translates to CAALGTGGEKLFF.

The chain has TRBV12-3 or TRBV12-4 and TRBJ1-4; possibly TRBD1 for D (5 bases). The length of the CDR3 is 15 residues. The V end was cut by 1 base, the J end by 2 bases, with 8 bases between. This chain's CDR3 is CASSLGGVTNEKLFF. The CDR3 nucleotides read TGTGCCAGCAGTTTAGGAGGGGTGACTAATGAAAAACTGTTTTTT.

The J gene is TRBJ2-3, the V gene TRBV12-3 or TRBV12-4; a possible D gene is TRBD1 (5 bases). Trimming cost V 6 bases and J 0 bases, with 19 bases left between them. The length of the CDR3 is 17 residues. This chain's CDR3 is CASSPGWMETSTDTQYF. The DNA for the CDR3 is TGTGCCAGCAGCCCAGGGTGGATGGAAACTAGCACAGATACGCAGTATTTT.

This clonotype was observed a few times. This chain connects TRBV10-3 to TRBJ1-6; 7 bases line up with TRBD1. The CDR3 length is 16 residues. J lost 6 bases, V lost 6 bases, and 11 bases had no gene match. Germline V gene data show CDR1 as ENHRY and CDR2 as SYGVKD. The CDR3 DNA reads as TGTGCCATCAGCGAGACGACAGGGAGGGCTAATTCACCCCTCCACTTT. This encodes CAISETTGRANSPLHF.

This clonotype was seen a handful of times. The J gene is TRBJ2-3, the V gene TRBV2; 10 nucleotides agree with TRBD1. The J segment lost 3 bases and the V segment lost 8 bases, leaving 5 bases of the junction unmatched. CDR3 length: 14 amino acids. CDR1 and CDR2 (germline): SNHLY, FYNNEI. The DNA for the CDR3 is TGTGCCAGCGCCCTGGACAGGGGGACAGATACGCAGTATTTT. Amino acids: CASALDRGTDTQYF.

This clonotype turned up a few times. The chain couples TRBV29-1 to TRBJ2-3; maybe TRBD2 (5 bases). This CDR3 contains 13 residues. Germline CDR1 SQVTM, CDR2 ANQGSEA. V was cut by 7 bases and J by 0 bases, with 11 bases left in between. The CDR3 spells CSAGRGSTDTQYF. As DNA, the CDR3 is TGCAGCGCCGGACGGGGAAGCACAGATACGCAGTATTTT.